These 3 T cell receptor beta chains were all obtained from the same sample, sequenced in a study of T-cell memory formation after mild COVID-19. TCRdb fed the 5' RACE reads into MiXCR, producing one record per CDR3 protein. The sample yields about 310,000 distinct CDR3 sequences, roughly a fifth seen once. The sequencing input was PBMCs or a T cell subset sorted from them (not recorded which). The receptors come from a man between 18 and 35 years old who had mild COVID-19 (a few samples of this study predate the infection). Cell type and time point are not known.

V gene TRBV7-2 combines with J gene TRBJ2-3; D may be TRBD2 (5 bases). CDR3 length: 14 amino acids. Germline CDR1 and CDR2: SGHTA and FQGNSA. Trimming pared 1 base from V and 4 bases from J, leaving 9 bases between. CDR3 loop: CASSLVLAPDTQYF. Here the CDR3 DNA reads TGTGCCAGCAGCTTAGTCCTAGCCCCAGATACGCAGTATTTT.

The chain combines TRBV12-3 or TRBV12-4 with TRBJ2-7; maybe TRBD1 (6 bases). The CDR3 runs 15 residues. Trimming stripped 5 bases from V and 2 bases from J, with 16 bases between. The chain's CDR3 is CASSEVTGYPYEQYF. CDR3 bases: TGTGCCAGCAGTGAGGTGACAGGATACCCCTACGAGCAGTACTTC.

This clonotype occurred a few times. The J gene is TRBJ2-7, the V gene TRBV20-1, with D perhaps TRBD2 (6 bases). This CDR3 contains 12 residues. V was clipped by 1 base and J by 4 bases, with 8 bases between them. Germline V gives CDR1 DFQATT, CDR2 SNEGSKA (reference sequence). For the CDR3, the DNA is TGCAGTGCTAGAGGGGGAGGTTACGAGCAGTACTTC. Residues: CSARGGGYEQYF.